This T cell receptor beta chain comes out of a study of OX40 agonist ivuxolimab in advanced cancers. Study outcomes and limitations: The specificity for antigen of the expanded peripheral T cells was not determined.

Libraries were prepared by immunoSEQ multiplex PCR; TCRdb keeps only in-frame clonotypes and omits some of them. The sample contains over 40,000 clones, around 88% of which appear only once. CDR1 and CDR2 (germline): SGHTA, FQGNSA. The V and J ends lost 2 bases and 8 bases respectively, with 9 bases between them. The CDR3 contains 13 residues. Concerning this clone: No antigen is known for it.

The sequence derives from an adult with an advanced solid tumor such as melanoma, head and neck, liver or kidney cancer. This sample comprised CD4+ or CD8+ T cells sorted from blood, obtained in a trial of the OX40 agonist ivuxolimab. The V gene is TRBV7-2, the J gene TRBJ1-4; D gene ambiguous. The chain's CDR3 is CASSLSHGEKLFF. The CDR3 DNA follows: TGTGCCAGCAGCTTATCCCACGGCGAAAAACTGTTTTTT.